This TCR beta chain was obtained from a study of T cells after yellow fever vaccination. Study results and caveats: Contaminating bulk clonotypes could be abundant in FACS-sorted repertoires. Though it reached lower strength, the secondary response hit its peak faster, day 5 versus 15. Post-booster repertoires contained most primary-vaccination clones again (about 96% CD4, roughly 91% CD8). Few clonotypes appeared in both CD4 and CD8 compartments.

TCRdb re-called the 5' RACE reads through MiXCR, storing one row per CDR3 protein. The data show 55,000 to 70,000 distinct CDR3 sequences, with 5% to 8% seen just once and under 45% held by the top ten. This CDR3 spans 15 amino acids. CDR1 is SGHTS and CDR2 is YDEGEE in the germline V gene. V was cut by 3 bases and J by 0 bases, with 12 bases left in between. This clonotype was seen many times. Its antigen is unidentified. This receptor was taken from a man aged 18 to 30 who received the YFV17D yellow fever vaccine. The input for sequencing was CD8+ T cells sorted from PBMCs, taken 45 days after the first yellow fever vaccination. The chain has TRBV5-8 and TRBJ1-1; no firm D call. The CDR3 sequence: CASSSGEPMNTEAFF. CDR3 bases: TGTGCCAGCAGCTCTGGAGAACCCATGAACACTGAAGCTTTCTTT. Based on the CDR3 plus reference TRBV5-8 and TRBJ1-1, the full variable domain is EAGVTQSPTHLIKTRGQQATLRCSPISGHTSVYWYQQALGLGLQFLLWYDEGEERNRGNFPPRFSGRQFPNYSSELNVNALELEDSALYLCASSSGEPMNTEAFFGQGTRLTVV.